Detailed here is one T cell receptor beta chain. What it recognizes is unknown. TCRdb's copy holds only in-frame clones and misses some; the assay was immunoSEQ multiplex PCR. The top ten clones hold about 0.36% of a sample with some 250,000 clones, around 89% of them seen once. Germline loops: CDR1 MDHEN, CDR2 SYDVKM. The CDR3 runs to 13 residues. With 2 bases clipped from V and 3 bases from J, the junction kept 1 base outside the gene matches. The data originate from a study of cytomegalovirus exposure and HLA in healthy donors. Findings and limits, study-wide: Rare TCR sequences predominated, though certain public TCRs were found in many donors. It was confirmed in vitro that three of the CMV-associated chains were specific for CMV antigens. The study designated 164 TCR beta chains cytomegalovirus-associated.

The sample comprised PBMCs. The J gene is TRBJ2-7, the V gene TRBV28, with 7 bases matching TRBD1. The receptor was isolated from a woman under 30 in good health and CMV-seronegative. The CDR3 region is CASSLGDSYEQYV. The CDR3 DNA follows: TGTGCCAGCAGTTTAGGGGACAGCTACGAGCAGTACGTC.